This TCR beta chain was obtained from a study of T cell responses to AZD1222 COVID-19 vaccine. Germline CDR1 reads KGHSH; CDR2 reads LQKENI. Trimming shortened V by 2 bases and J by 1 base, and 12 bases separated the two germline ends. CDR3 length: 15 residues. Clones were read by immunoSEQ multiplex PCR, and TCRdb kept only the in-frame ones, dropping some. The sample carries roughly 100,000 clones, 91% recorded once. This clone occurred once. V and J are TRBV18 and TRBJ2-7, with D possibly being TRBD1 (5 bases). The sequence was obtained from an adult in good health. The specimen comprised peripheral blood, sampled on day 0 of AZD1222 vaccination. The CDR3 DNA reads TGTGCCAGCTCACCAAGGCAGGGTGGATCCTACGAGCAGTACTTC. It translates to CASSPRQGGSYEQYF. Drawing the rest from reference TRBV18 and TRBJ2-7, the complete variable domain is NAGVMQNPRHLVRRRGQEARLRCSPMKGHSHVYWYRQLPEEGLKFMVYLQKENIIDESGMPKERFSAEFPKEGPSILRIQQVVRGDSAAYFCASSPRQGGSYEQYFGPGTRLTVT.